The T cell receptor beta chain under discussion was sequenced for a study of technical replicates of blood from a few donors. CDR3 length: 15 residues. Trimming took 5 bases from V and 4 from J; bases not matched to a gene: 8. The germline CDR1 and CDR2 sequences are SGHTA and FQGNSA. Sequencing used immunoSEQ multiplex PCR; TCRdb keeps in-frame clones, though not all of them. The sample lists 81,000 or so clones; just over 95% were seen once. The genes are TRBV7-2 and TRBJ2-1; 7 bases fit TRBD2. The clonotype was recovered from a human donor in good health. The sequenced material came from T cells isolated from PBMCs. The CDR3 nucleotides are TGTGCCAGCAGCCTTGAAGCGGGAAATTACAATGAGCAGTTCTTC. Amino acids: CASSLEAGNYNEQFF.